This T cell receptor beta chain was sequenced during a study of identical twins. The CDR3 consists of 15 residues. Trimming removed 6 bases from V and 3 bases from J; junction bases left unmatched: 8. TCRdb reprocessed the 5' RACE reads via MiXCR and lists one record per CDR3 protein. The repertoire holds hundreds of thousands of distinct CDR3 sequences, with roughly 18% as singletons. The same data also contributed to another study, on T cells expressing NK-cell markers. That work contributes: Sorting in several experiments was restricted by an anti-gamma-delta TCR antibody to alpha-beta TCR T cells. Of the CD8+ T cell pool in 6 or 7 donors, roughly 1.0-7.0% was accounted for by dominant NKG2C+ clonotypes. Whether expanded NKG2C+ T cell clones were HCMV specific stayed uncertain.

Sequenced sample: PBMCs. This chain links TRBV12-3 or TRBV12-4 with TRBJ2-1; 7 bases align to TRBD2. The TCR was taken from a woman in her late teens or twenties in good health. Here the CDR3 DNA reads TGTGCCAGCAGGCCCGGGACTATCCACTACAATGAGCAGTTCTTC. This translates into CASRPGTIHYNEQFF.